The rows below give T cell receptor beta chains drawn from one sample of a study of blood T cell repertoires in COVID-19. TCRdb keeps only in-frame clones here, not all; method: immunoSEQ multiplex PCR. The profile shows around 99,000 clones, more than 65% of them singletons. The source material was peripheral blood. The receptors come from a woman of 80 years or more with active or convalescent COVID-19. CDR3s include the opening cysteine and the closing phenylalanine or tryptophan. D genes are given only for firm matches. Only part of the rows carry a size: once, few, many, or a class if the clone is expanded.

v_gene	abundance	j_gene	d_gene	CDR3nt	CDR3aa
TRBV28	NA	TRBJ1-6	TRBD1	TGTGCCAGCAGTTCGGGACAGGGCTATTCACCCCTCCACTTT	CASSSGQGYSPLHF
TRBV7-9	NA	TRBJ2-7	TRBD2	TGTGCCAGCAGCTCCTTAGCGGGAGGAAGGGGCTACGAGCAGTACTTC	CASSSLAGGRGYEQYF
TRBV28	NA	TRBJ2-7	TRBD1	TGTGCCAGCAGTTTAAGTAGGGGGCGTTCCTACGAGCAGTACTTC	CASSLSRGRSYEQYF
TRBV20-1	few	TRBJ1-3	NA	TGCAGTGCTAGAGTCCTAGACACCATATATTTT	CSARVLDTIYF
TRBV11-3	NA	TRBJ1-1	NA	TGTGCCAGCAGCTTGAGGGAATACACTGAAGCTTTCTTT	CASSLREYTEAFF
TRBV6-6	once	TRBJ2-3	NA	TGTGCCAGCAGTTCTCAGGGGACAGATACGCAGTATTTT	CASSSQGTDTQYF
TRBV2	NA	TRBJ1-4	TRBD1	TGTGCCAGCAGTGTAAACAGGGGGCTGGAACTGTTTTTT	CASSVNRGLELFF
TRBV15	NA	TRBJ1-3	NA	TGTGCCACCAAATTGGGGGGGCACACCATATATTTT	CATKLGGHTIYF
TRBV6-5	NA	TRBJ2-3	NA	TGTGCCAGCAGTCTACAGGGTGGAGTTACAGATACGCAGTATTTT	CASSLQGGVTDTQYF
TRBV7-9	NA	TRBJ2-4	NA	TGTGCCAGCAGCCCTCCCTGGGACTTTCCAAACATTCAGTACTTC	CASSPPWDFPNIQYF
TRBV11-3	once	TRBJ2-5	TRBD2	TGTGCCAGCAGCTCGGGACTAGTCGAGACCCAGTACTTC	CASSSGLVETQYF
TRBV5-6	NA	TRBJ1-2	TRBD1	TGTGCCAGCAGCGCGGGACAGGGGGCGCGGGTCTATGGCTACACCTTC	CASSAGQGARVYGYTF
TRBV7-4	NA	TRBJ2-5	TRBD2	TGTGCCAGCAGCTTAGCGGTGGGACTAGCGGGAGTAGGAGAGACCCAGTACTTC	CASSLAVGLAGVGETQYF
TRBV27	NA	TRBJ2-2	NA	TGTGCCAGCAGTTGGGCAGATAACACCGGGGAGCTGTTTTTT	CASSWADNTGELFF
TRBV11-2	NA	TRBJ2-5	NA	TGTGCCAGCAGCCTGGGTGGGGCGCGAGAGACCCAGTACTTC	CASSLGGARETQYF
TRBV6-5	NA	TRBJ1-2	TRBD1	TGTGCCAGCAGCCATAAACAGGGGAGCTACACCTTC	CASSHKQGSYTF
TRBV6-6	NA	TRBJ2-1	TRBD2	TGTGCCAGCAGCCACCCTTTAGCGGGCATCCACAATGAGCAGTTCTTC	CASSHPLAGIHNEQFF